The 29 T cell receptor beta chains listed next were all sequenced from one sample in a study of cytotoxic CD8 clonotypes in ibrutinib-treated CLL. The data were produced by immunoSEQ multiplex PCR, yet TCRdb's version contains in-frame clones alone and is incomplete. The data show 42,000 or so clones, around 67% seen once. Sequencing was performed on PBMCs, taken at disease progression, from a patient treated with ibrutinib. The origin of the receptors is a human donor with chronic lymphocytic leukemia.

This clone is termed medium-sized. The rearrangement uses TRBV2 and TRBJ1-5; D not resolved. CDR1 and CDR2 from the germline V gene are SNHLY and FYNNEI. Deletions cut 4 bases from V and 0 bases from J, with 1 base between. This CDR3 comprises 12 residues. The CDR3 sequence: CASSASNQPQHF. Here the CDR3 DNA reads TGTGCCAGCAGTGCTAGCAATCAGCCCCAGCATTTT. Full variable domain (missing parts from reference TRBV2 and TRBJ1-5): EPEVTQTPSHQVTQMGQEVILRCVPISNHLYFYWYRQILGQKVEFLVSFYNNEISEKSEIFDDQFSVERPDGSNFTLKIRSTKLEDSAMYFCASSASNQPQHFGDGTRLSIL.

This chain links TRBV29-1 with TRBJ1-1, with 7 bases matching TRBD1. The ends lost 5 bases at V and 0 bases at J; junction bases unmatched: 3. Germline CDR1 SQVTM, CDR2 ANQGSEA. The CDR3 covers 13 residues. In nucleotides, the CDR3 is TGCAGCGTTCTGGGACAGCTGAACACTGAAGCTTTCTTT. This gives the protein CSVLGQLNTEAFF.

The chain joins TRBV2 to TRBJ2-5, with D hard to call. This CDR3 is 12 amino acids long. Trimming removed 4 bases from V and 5 bases from J, with 8 bases in between. CDR1 and CDR2 (germline): SNHLY, FYNNEI. The CDR3: CASSVVRETQYF. CDR3 coding DNA: TGTGCCAGCAGTGTGGTAAGGGAGACCCAGTACTTC.

This clone appeared once. The rearrangement joins TRBV20-1 to TRBJ2-5; D unclear. V was cut by 0 bases and J by 7 bases, with 6 bases left in between. Germline V gene data show CDR1 as DFQATT and CDR2 as SNEGSKA (reference sequence). The CDR3 has 11 amino acids. The CDR3 DNA sequence: TGCAGTGCTAGAGATAAGGGGACCCAGTACTTC. Translating gives CSARDKGTQYF.

The V gene is TRBV7-3, the J gene TRBJ2-2; 7 bases agree with TRBD2. Germline loops: CDR1 SGHTA, CDR2 FQGTGA. Germline trimming cut 5 bases from V and 3 bases from J; bases unmatched to any gene: 3. The CDR3 sequence is 14 residues long. The CDR3 protein is CASSPGLDTGELFF. In nucleotides, the CDR3 is TGTGCCAGCAGCCCAGGACTAGACACCGGGGAGCTGTTTTTT.

This rearrangement joins TRBV5-1 to TRBJ2-7; TRBD2 agrees at 7 bases. CDR3 length: 15 amino acids. Germline CDR1 and CDR2: SGHRS and YFSETQ. Trimming at V came to 2 bases and at J to 6 bases, leaving 11 bases not matched to a gene. CDR3 amino acids: CASSFCREVFCEQYF. In DNA, the CDR3 is TGCGCCAGCAGCTTTTGCCGGGAGGTATTCTGCGAGCAGTACTTC.

The V gene is TRBV7-9, the J gene TRBJ2-4, with D perhaps TRBD2 (5 bases). Germline values: CDR1 SEHNR, CDR2 FQNEAQ (reference sequence). Trimming shortened V by 5 bases and J by 6 bases, and 23 bases separated the two germline ends. The CDR3 has 17 amino acids. The CDR3 loop reads CASSPMSGRSPGNIQYF. Here the CDR3 DNA reads TGTGCCAGCAGCCCTATGAGCGGCAGGTCCCCGGGAAACATTCAGTACTTC.

The chain is built from TRBV19 and TRBJ1-3; D call uncertain. Germline CDR1 reads LNHDA; CDR2 reads SQIVND (reference sequence). This CDR3 contains 14 residues. The V gene lost 3 bases and the J gene lost 0 bases, with 6 bases spanning the gap. The CDR3 is CASSIQSSGNTIYF. The CDR3 coding sequence is TGTGCCAGTAGTATCCAGAGCTCTGGAAACACCATATATTTT.

The J gene is TRBJ1-3, the V gene TRBV28; 7 nucleotides align to TRBD1. Losses at the gene ends were 2 bases for V and 2 bases for J; bases not matched to a gene: 0. Germline CDR1 is MDHEN and CDR2 is SYDVKM. This CDR3 is 14 amino acids long. In DNA form, the CDR3 reads TGTGCCAGCAGTTTACAGGGGGCTGGAAACACCATATATTTT. It is translated as CASSLQGAGNTIYF.

This sequence joins TRBV29-1 and TRBJ2-1; D may be TRBD2 (5 bases). CDR1 and CDR2 (germline): SQVTM, ANQGSEA. The CDR3 covers 11 residues. CDR3 residues: CTTEAYNEQFF. Here the CDR3 DNA reads TGCACCACGGAGGCCTACAATGAGCAGTTCTTC.

This clone was observed once. The chain couples TRBV7-2 to TRBJ1-4; D not certain. The germline V and J ends were trimmed by 5 bases and 3 bases, with 16 bases remaining between them. Germline lookup yields CDR1 SGHTA and CDR2 FQGNSA. This CDR3 is built from 16 residues. CDR3 sequence reads: CASSRSPYVANEKLFF. The DNA for the CDR3 is TGTGCCAGCAGCCGCAGTCCGTACGTGGCTAATGAAAAACTGTTTTTT.

The chain carries TRBV18 and TRBJ2-5; 9 bases align to TRBD1. With V trimmed by 0 bases and J by 5 bases, 7 bases remained unmatched. Germline V gene sequence: CDR1 KGHSH, CDR2 LQKENI. The CDR3 loop spans 16 amino acids. CDR3 in amino acids: CASSPPGTGIGETQYF. CDR3 nucleotide sequence: TGTGCCAGCTCACCACCCGGGACAGGGATAGGGGAGACCCAGTACTTC.

The chain joins TRBV4-1 to TRBJ1-5; D gene unclear. The CDR3 extends over 17 amino acids. Deletions cut 0 bases from V and 4 bases from J, with 16 bases between. Germline lookup yields CDR1 MGHRA and CDR2 YSYEKL. CDR3 loop: CASSQDPSEGPNQPQHF. The CDR3 bases are TGCGCCAGCAGCCAAGACCCTAGCGAGGGCCCGAATCAGCCCCAGCATTTT.

This clone has only one observation. This rearrangement joins TRBV7-3 to TRBJ2-5; D not resolved. The CDR3 covers 13 residues. Germline V gene data show CDR1 as SGHTA and CDR2 as FQGTGA. The germline V and J ends were trimmed by 1 base and 4 bases, with 7 bases remaining between them. Here the CDR3 reads CASSLSPLETQYF. In DNA form, the CDR3 reads TGTGCCAGCAGCTTAAGCCCCCTAGAGACCCAGTACTTC.

The chain links TRBV5-1 to TRBJ2-2; 7 bases line up with TRBD1. Germline V CDR1 and CDR2: SGHRS, YFSETQ. This CDR3 spans 17 amino acids. V shed 0 bases and J 0 bases; nucleotides not matched to a gene: 5. The CDR3 sequence is CASSLGQGTTNTGELFF. Here the CDR3 DNA reads TGCGCCAGCAGCTTGGGACAGGGAACTACGAACACCGGGGAGCTGTTTTTT.

The CDR3 here is CASSPEGLAGKETQYF. CDR3 sequence (DNA): TGCGCCAGCAGCCCAGAAGGACTAGCGGGAAAGGAGACCCAGTACTTC. The chain recombines TRBV5-1 with TRBJ2-5, with 12 bases identical to TRBD2. Germline CDR1 reads SGHRS; CDR2 reads YFSETQ. The CDR3 extends over 16 amino acids. V trimming: 4 bases; J trimming: 5 bases; junction bases outside the gene matches: 9.

The chain links TRBV7-3 to TRBJ2-7; D call uncertain. Germline V gene data show CDR1 as SGHTA and CDR2 as FQGTGA. V shed 5 bases and J shed 3 bases, with 8 bases lying between them. The CDR3 consists of 12 residues. CDR3 sequence (DNA): TGTGCCAGCAGCCCGGACGGCTACGAGCAGTACTTC. Protein sequence: CASSPDGYEQYF.

J is TRBJ2-1 and V is TRBV18; 7 bases are a match to TRBD2. V lost 3 bases to trimming and J lost 6 bases; unmatched junction nucleotides: 8. CDR1 is KGHSH, CDR2 LQKENI, per germline. This CDR3 has 15 residues. The DNA of the CDR3 is TGTGCCAGCTCACCGGGAGGGAGGGCCGGCAATGAGCAGTTCTTC. This gives the protein CASSPGGRAGNEQFF.

The gene calls are TRBV6-7 and TRBJ2-1, with TRBD1 as a possible D gene (6 bases). TRBV6-7 is placed among ORFs of uncertain function. The CDR3 totals 12 residues. V dropped 11 bases and J dropped 8 bases, with 16 bases sitting between them. The CDR3 DNA sequence: TGTGCCCAGATCCCACAGGGCGATGAGCAGTTCTTC. Protein product: CAQIPQGDEQFF.

The table lists this clone with a count of one. This chain connects TRBV25-1 to TRBJ1-4, with D unclear. Per germline, CDR1 MGHDK and CDR2 SYGVNS. Between the trimmed V and J ends, which lost 2 bases and 2 bases, there was a span of 9 bases. This CDR3 has 15 residues. The CDR3 protein is CASSETRATNEKLFF. The DNA of the CDR3 is TGTGCCAGCAGTGAAACCCGGGCCACTAATGAAAAACTGTTTTTT.

The rearrangement joins TRBV19 to TRBJ2-7; 8 bases align to TRBD1. After removal of 1 base from V and 1 base from J, the junction contained 6 bases not matched to a gene. The CDR3 totals 16 residues. The germline V gene encodes CDR1 LNHDA and CDR2 SQIVND (reference sequence). CDR3 protein: CASSIGSGGFSYEQYF. As DNA, the CDR3 is TGTGCCAGTAGTATAGGTTCAGGGGGCTTTTCCTACGAGCAGTACTTC.

The CDR3 DNA reads TGTGCCAGTAGTTTTCTAAGGGATGGCTACACCTTC. This codes for CASSFLRDGYTF. This chain uses TRBV19 with TRBJ1-2; D ambiguous. The V gene lost 5 bases and the J gene lost 6 bases, with 10 bases spanning the gap. The CDR3 loop spans 12 amino acids. Germline V CDR1 and CDR2: LNHDA, SQIVND (reference sequence).

This chain joins TRBV6-1 and TRBJ1-5; a weak D match, TRBD1 (6 bases). The germline V and J ends were trimmed by 4 bases and 1 base, with 17 bases remaining between them. Germline CDR1 and CDR2: MNHNS and SASEGT. The CDR3 runs to 17 residues. The CDR3 protein is CASSAQPSRGSNQPQHF. The CDR3 nucleotides are TGTGCCAGCAGTGCACAACCTAGCAGGGGCAGCAATCAGCCCCAGCATTTT.

The V and J genes are TRBV11-2 and TRBJ2-7, with 9 bases lining up with TRBD1. Per germline, CDR1 SGHAT and CDR2 FQNNGV. This CDR3 contains 14 residues. Trimming took 5 bases from V and 3 from J; bases not matched to a gene: 5. The CDR3 coding sequence is TGTGCCAGCAGCCCGGCGACAGGGGGCTACGAGCAGTACTTC. This codes for CASSPATGGYEQYF.

The chain has TRBV11-2 and TRBJ1-1; 7 nucleotides match TRBD1. The CDR3 is 13 residues long. The V gene end was trimmed by 5 bases and the J gene end by 8 bases; junction bases not matched to a gene: 8. Germline CDR1 is SGHAT and CDR2 is FQNNGV. The CDR3 is CASSGYRGAEAFF. CDR3 bases: TGTGCCAGCAGCGGATACAGGGGAGCAGAAGCTTTCTTT.

The rearrangement joins TRBV19 to TRBJ2-2; D uncertain. V was clipped by 7 bases and J by 4 bases, with 7 bases between them. The CDR3 has 12 residues. Germline V lookup: CDR1 LNHDA, CDR2 SQIVND (reference sequence). The CDR3 nucleotides are TGTGCCAGTAAGAAGCCCACCGGGGAGCTGTTTTTT. The encoded protein is CASKKPTGELFF. The complete variable domain, with remaining parts taken from reference TRBV19 and TRBJ2-2, reads DGGITQSPKYLFRKEGQNVTLSCEQNLNHDAMYWYRQDPGQGLRLIYYSQIVNDFQKGDIAEGYSVSREKKESFPLTVTSAQKNPTAFYLCASKKPTGELFFGEGSRLTVL.

The chain has TRBV28 and TRBJ2-2, with unresolved D. V lost 1 base and J lost 2, with 2 bases in between. Germline loops: CDR1 MDHEN, CDR2 SYDVKM. This CDR3 region has 13 residues. In DNA, the CDR3 is TGTGCCAGCAGTTTATCCAACACCGGGGAGCTGTTTTTT. Translated, it gives CASSLSNTGELFF.

This clone was observed a single time. The chain couples TRBV13 to TRBJ2-7; possible D gene TRBD2, 5 bases. CDR3 length equals 14 residues. In germline, CDR1 is PRHDT, CDR2 FYEKMQ (reference sequence). V was trimmed by 2 bases and J by 2 bases, leaving 10 bases between them. CDR3 loop: CASSLTLATYEQYF. The CDR3 coding sequence is TGTGCCAGCAGCTTAACTCTAGCCACCTACGAGCAGTACTTC.

In its sample, this clone was seen once. The chain uses TRBV7-9 and TRBJ2-3; 7 nucleotides agree with TRBD1. The V segment lost 6 bases and the J segment 6 bases; nucleotides outside the gene matches: 9. Germline CDR1 is SEHNR and CDR2 is FQNEAQ (reference sequence). This CDR3 contains 14 residues. In nucleotides, the CDR3 is TGTGCCAGCAGATCGACAGGGTCCCCCGATACGCAGTATTTT. This translates into CASRSTGSPDTQYF. Looking up the rest from reference TRBV7-9 and TRBJ2-3 gives the full variable domain: DTGVSQNPRHKITKRGQNVTFRCDPISEHNRLYWYRQTLGQGPEFLTYFQNEAQLEKSRLLSDRFSAERPKGSFSTLEIQRTEQGDSAMYLCASRSTGSPDTQYFGPGTRLTVL.